This T cell receptor (beta chain) came from a study of vaccination and CD4 T cells after COVID-19. Trimming removed 8 bases from V and 9 bases from J; junction bases left unmatched: 7. This CDR3 is 13 amino acids long. CDR1 is KGHDR, CDR2 SFDVKD, per germline. With the Oncomine TCR Beta short-read assay, DNA from cultured CD4+ T cells was sequenced. From the PCR reads, TCRdb called clonotypes with MiXCR, one entry per CDR3 protein. The repertoire includes 9,500 to 13,000 distinct CDR3 sequences, over 60% of them detected once, and approximately 20% sits in the top ten. In the case of this clonotype: Its specificity is not known.

The treatment was: roughly 10-day PBMC culture with coronavirus spike peptide pools or control peptides (ViraFEST assay). This receptor was taken from a human donor who had recovered from COVID-19. The sequencing sample was made of CD4+ T cells from blood, cultured in vitro. The chain employs TRBV24-1 and TRBJ1-2; 11 bases align to TRBD1. CDR3 sequence reads: CATTRTGGNSYTF. In nucleotides, the CDR3 is TGTGCCACCACCCGGACAGGGGGCAACAGCTACACCTTC.